The 15 T cell receptor beta chains presented below share a single source sample, sequenced in a study of blood T cell repertoires in COVID-19. Clones were sequenced by immunoSEQ multiplex PCR, and TCRdb holds only the in-frame ones, with some missing. The data contain 55,000 to 85,000 clones, around three quarters of them singletons. The sequenced sample consisted of peripheral blood. The receptors were gathered from a man between 60 and 75 years old with active or convalescent COVID-19.

The V and J genes are TRBV24-1 and TRBJ1-2; 7 bases align to TRBD1. The CDR3 extends over 18 amino acids. Germline assignment: CDR1 KGHDR and CDR2 SFDVKD. Trimming at V came to 3 bases and at J to 8 bases, leaving 20 bases not matched to a gene. DNA of the CDR3: TGTGCCACCAGTGATCCTAGCGGGACAGAGAAGGGGCGAGAGGGCTACACCTTC. It encodes CATSDPSGTEKGREGYTF.

This clone was detected only once. The chain uses TRBV7-9 and TRBJ2-3; possibly TRBD2 for D (6 bases). Deletions cut 1 base from V and 6 bases from J, with 11 bases between. This CDR3 contains 14 residues. CDR1 and CDR2 (germline): SEHNR, FQNEAQ (reference sequence). The CDR3 sequence is CASSLELGGDTQYF. In DNA, the CDR3 is TGTGCCAGCAGCTTAGAATTGGGGGGTGATACGCAGTATTTT.

The V and J genes are TRBV19 and TRBJ2-3; tentative D call: TRBD2 (6 bases). In germline, CDR1 is LNHDA, CDR2 SQIVND (reference sequence). The ends were cut back, 4 bases at V and 2 bases at J, with 19 bases in the middle. The length of the CDR3 is 17 residues. CDR3: CASSTRGGRGTTDTQYF. The CDR3 nucleotides read TGTGCCAGTAGTACCCGAGGTGGGCGGGGAACCACAGATACGCAGTATTTT.

The chain couples TRBV29-1 to TRBJ1-2; 7 bases are a match to TRBD1. Germline V gene data show CDR1 as SQVTM and CDR2 as ANQGSEA. The CDR3 contains 12 residues. V lost 7 bases, J lost 4 bases, and 6 bases stayed unmatched. Written as DNA, the CDR3 is TGCAGCGCCGCGAGGGGGCCCTATGGCTACACCTTC. Protein product: CSAARGPYGYTF.

This clone was counted ten times or more. This chain links TRBV3-1 (or the pseudogene TRBV3-2) with TRBJ2-1, with 10 bases identical to TRBD2. J was trimmed by 3 bases and V by 0 bases; bases with no gene match: 11. CDR3 length equals 19 residues. The V gene's germline CDR1 is LGHDT and CDR2 YNNKEL (reference sequence). The CDR3, as DNA: TGTGCCAGCAGCCAAGATCTGGCAGCGGGGGGGCCAGTCTACAATGAGCAGTTCTTC. Its translation is CASSQDLAAGGPVYNEQFF.

The chain carries TRBV19 and TRBJ1-2; possible D gene TRBD1, 6 bases. Germline assignment: CDR1 LNHDA and CDR2 SQIVND (reference sequence). Deletions cut 7 bases from V and 4 bases from J, with 13 bases between. This CDR3 has 13 residues. This CDR3 is CASTPQGPYGYTF. CDR3 coding DNA: TGTGCCAGTACCCCCCAGGGGCCCTATGGCTACACCTTC. Looking up the rest from reference TRBV19 and TRBJ1-2 gives the full variable domain: DGGITQSPKYLFRKEGQNVTLSCEQNLNHDAMYWYRQDPGQGLRLIYYSQIVNDFQKGDIAEGYSVSREKKESFPLTVTSAQKNPTAFYLCASTPQGPYGYTFGSGTRLTVV.

V usage is TRBV3-1 (or the pseudogene TRBV3-2) and J usage is TRBJ2-5; TRBD1 might be the D (6 bases). V lost 7 bases and J 7 bases, leaving 19 bases between the germline ends. Germline V gene sequence: CDR1 LGHDT, CDR2 YNNKEL (reference sequence). The CDR3 is 14 amino acids. The CDR3 nucleotides are TGTGCCAGCAACCCACTCAGGGGTGGGGGGACCCAGTACTTC. Translated, it gives CASNPLRGGGTQYF.

The V gene is TRBV5-1, the J gene TRBJ2-5, with no clear D. Germline CDR1 reads SGHRS; CDR2 reads YFSETQ. The CDR3 is made up of 12 amino acids. Trimming pared 5 bases from V and 5 bases from J, leaving 10 bases between. The CDR3 DNA sequence: TGCGCCAGCAGATCCGGGTTGGAGACCCAGTACTTC. Its translation is CASRSGLETQYF.

This chain links TRBV5-8 with TRBJ1-2; no reliable D call. V was clipped by 2 bases and J by 6 bases, with 11 bases between them. CDR3 length equals 13 residues. Germline V lookup: CDR1 SGHTS, CDR2 YDEGEE. CDR3 DNA: TGTGCCAGCAGCTTTGAAGCTTCTGATGGCTACACCTTC. This translates into CASSFEASDGYTF.

This clone was observed a few times. J is TRBJ2-3 and V is TRBV28, with D possibly being TRBD2 (5 bases). Germline CDR1 is MDHEN and CDR2 is SYDVKM. The CDR3 sequence is 15 residues long. V lost 6 bases, J lost 1 base, and 14 bases lay in between. The CDR3 nucleotides are TGTGCCAGCAGCCAAAATGGGCGGGGCACAGATACGCAGTATTTT. This sequence encodes CASSQNGRGTDTQYF.

The J gene is TRBJ1-4, the V gene TRBV5-1; TRBD1 is a possible D gene (5 bases). Germline V gene data show CDR1 as SGHRS and CDR2 as YFSETQ. The CDR3 runs 14 residues. Trimming left V 5 bases short and J 0 bases short, with 8 bases between. The CDR3 DNA follows: TGCGCCAGCAGGCCAGGGACAACTAATGAAAAACTGTTTTTT. Protein: CASRPGTTNEKLFF.

The CDR3: CASSAGHPGETQYF. DNA for the CDR3: TGCGCCAGCAGCGCAGGCCACCCTGGGGAGACCCAGTACTTC. The chain carries TRBV4-3 and TRBJ2-5; D not certain. V dropped 5 bases and J dropped 5 bases, with 15 bases sitting between them. This CDR3 has 14 residues. Per germline, CDR1 LGHNA and CDR2 YSLEER.

In this sample, this clone turned up a few times. The chain employs TRBV7-6 and TRBJ2-7; D is perhaps TRBD2 (6 bases). With 5 bases removed from V and 5 bases from J, the gap between germline ends came to 16 bases. The CDR3 spans 14 residues. Germline CDR1 is SGHVS and CDR2 is FNYEAQ. This CDR3 is CASSRGAAGNEQYF. CDR3 bases: TGTGCCAGCAGCCGTGGTGCGGCGGGGAACGAGCAGTACTTC.

V is TRBV30 and J is TRBJ2-5; 11 bases align to TRBD2. Trimming at V came to 5 bases and at J to 0 bases, leaving 8 bases not matched to a gene. The CDR3 is made up of 16 amino acids. Germline V gene data show CDR1 as GTSNPN and CDR2 as SVGIG (reference sequence). CDR3 protein: CAWELAGAMYQETQYF. Written as DNA, the CDR3 is TGTGCCTGGGAACTAGCGGGGGCCATGTACCAAGAGACCCAGTACTTC.

The rearrangement links TRBV4-1 to TRBJ2-1; 8 nucleotides align to TRBD1. Germline trimming cut 4 bases from V and 9 bases from J; bases unmatched to any gene: 8. Germline lookup yields CDR1 MGHRA and CDR2 YSYEKL. This CDR3 is built from 14 residues. In DNA form, the CDR3 reads TGCGCCAGCAGCCTTGGCCCAGGGGGCCTTGAGCAGTTCTTC. Encoded protein: CASSLGPGGLEQFF.